The 9 T cell receptor beta chains below come from one sample, sequenced in a study of blood T cell repertoires in COVID-19. Only in-frame clones appear in the TCRdb table, and some are missing; sequencing was by immunoSEQ multiplex PCR. The table records under 250,000 clones, 75% to 90% of them present only once. The sequenced sample was PBMCs or T cells enriched from blood (not recorded which). Receptors originate from a woman aged 40 to 49 who had been exposed to COVID-19.

The V call is TRBV10-3, the J call TRBJ2-2, with D uncertain. Germline V CDR1 and CDR2: ENHRY, SYGVKD. Trimming took off 6 bases at V and 4 bases at J, with 15 bases between the two ends. There are 15 residues in the CDR3. The CDR3 protein is CAIRGSQRITGELFF. The CDR3, as DNA: TGTGCCATCAGGGGCTCTCAGAGAATCACCGGGGAGCTGTTTTTT.

The chain couples TRBV10-3 to TRBJ1-1; 11 positions match TRBD1. The CDR3 consists of 15 residues. CDR1 and CDR2 (germline): ENHRY, SYGVKD. The trim removed 6 bases at V and 5 bases at J, leaving 8 bases unmatched. The chain's CDR3 is CAISGQGALGTEAFF. For the CDR3, the DNA is TGTGCCATCAGCGGACAGGGGGCCCTTGGAACTGAAGCTTTCTTT.

This clone came up once. V is TRBV29-1 and J is TRBJ2-7; TRBD1 matches at 7 bases. Germline CDR1 and CDR2: SQVTM and ANQGSEA. The CDR3 extends over 16 amino acids. The junction had 16 bases not matched to a gene; V was cut back by 6 bases and J by 2 bases. In DNA form, the CDR3 reads TGCAGCGTAATCGGGCAGGGGGTGGGATTAACCTACGAGCAGTACTTC. Protein sequence: CSVIGQGVGLTYEQYF.

The chain is built from TRBV27 and TRBJ1-5; 10 positions agree with TRBD1. Germline-derived CDR1 and CDR2 are MNHEY and SMNVEV (reference sequence). The trim removed 6 bases at V and 4 bases at J, leaving 6 bases unmatched. The CDR3 spans 15 residues. CDR3 sequence reads: CASRDRQGANQPQHF. CDR3 nucleotides: TGTGCCAGCAGGGATAGACAGGGGGCTAATCAGCCCCAGCATTTT.

CDR3: CASSWKGLADTGELFF. The CDR3 DNA is TGTGCCAGCAGCTGGAAGGGTCTAGCGGACACCGGGGAGCTGTTTTTT. V gene TRBV2 combines with J gene TRBJ2-2, with 7 bases fitting TRBD2. V shed 6 bases and J 3 bases; nucleotides not matched to a gene: 10. CDR3 length equals 16 residues. Germline V gives CDR1 SNHLY, CDR2 FYNNEI.

The chain employs TRBV7-2 and TRBJ1-1, with TRBD1 as a possible D gene (6 bases). The ends were cut back, 2 bases at V and 7 bases at J, with 8 bases in the middle. This CDR3 spans 12 amino acids. From germline, CDR1 is SGHTA and CDR2 FQGNSA. The CDR3 sequence is CASSLSGVEAFF. CDR3 coding DNA: TGTGCCAGCAGCTTATCAGGGGTTGAAGCTTTCTTT.

The chain recombines TRBV5-4 with TRBJ1-1; 8 nucleotides match TRBD1. The CDR3 extends over 13 amino acids. The V gene's germline CDR1 is SGHNT and CDR2 YYREEE (reference sequence). After removal of 4 bases from V and 6 bases from J, the junction contained 5 bases not matched to a gene. The CDR3 protein is CASSAPGGAEAFF. The CDR3 DNA sequence: TGTGCCAGCAGCGCCCCAGGGGGCGCTGAAGCTTTCTTT.

The CDR3 DNA reads TGTGCCAGCAGCTTCCCAGGAGAGACCCAGTACTTC. The encoded protein is CASSFPGETQYF. The rearrangement links TRBV5-4 to TRBJ2-5, with no clear D. The germline V gene has CDR1 SGHNT and CDR2 YYREEE (reference sequence). With 2 bases removed from V and 4 bases from J, the gap between germline ends came to 6 bases. CDR3 length: 12 amino acids.

The V gene is TRBV7-2, the J gene TRBJ1-1; the match to TRBD1 covers 10 bases. CDR3 length equals 15 residues. J lost 6 bases, V lost 5 bases, and 9 bases had no gene match. The germline gives CDR1 SGHTA, CDR2 FQGNSA. The CDR3, as DNA: TGTGCCAGCAGCCTTGGACAGGGGGGGATCGCTGAAGCTTTCTTT. Translation gives CASSLGQGGIAEAFF.